This TCR beta chain was observed in a study of graft-versus-host responses after intestinal transplantation. Study in general: Recipients got multivisceral, liver-intestinal, or isolated intestinal transplants.

Deletions cut 4 bases from V and 8 bases from J, with 17 bases between. CDR1 is SGHVS and CDR2 is FQNEAQ in the germline V gene. There are 14 residues in the CDR3. As to this clone: Its matching antigen is unknown.

Regarding the study as a whole: Across patients carrying graft-donor T cell macrochimerism, allografts held high graft-versus-host to host-versus-graft clonal ratios. The recipient marrow held GvH clones, and some of them showed up first in ileum or blood.

Method: immunoSEQ multiplex PCR; TCRdb's copy keeps in-frame clones and lacks some. This sample has 70,000 to 95,000 clones, with about 93% found just once. Sequenced here: unstimulated CD8+ T cells sorted from spleen or lymph node cells, sampled before transplant. The chain recombines TRBV7-8 with TRBJ1-1; D gene ambiguous. The TCR comes from a human donor who was the organ donor for an intestinal transplant. The chain's CDR3 is CASSSLGRTKEAFF. Here the CDR3 DNA reads TGTGCCAGCAGCTCACTTGGGAGGACTAAAGAAGCTTTCTTT.